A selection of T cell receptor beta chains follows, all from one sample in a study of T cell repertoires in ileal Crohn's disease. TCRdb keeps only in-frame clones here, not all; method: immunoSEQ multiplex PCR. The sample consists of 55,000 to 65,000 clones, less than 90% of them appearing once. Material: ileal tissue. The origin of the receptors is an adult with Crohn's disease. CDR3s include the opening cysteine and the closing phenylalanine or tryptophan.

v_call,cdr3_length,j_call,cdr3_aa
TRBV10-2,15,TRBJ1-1,CASRPQGKVNTEAFF
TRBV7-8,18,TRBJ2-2,CASSTFGQAVIGTGELFF
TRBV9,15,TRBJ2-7,CASSGEGTSGRRQYF
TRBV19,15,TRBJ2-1,CASSMDGLAGVEQFF
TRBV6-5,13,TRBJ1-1,CASSSGFGFEAFF
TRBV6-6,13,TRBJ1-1,CASRTLGNTEAFF
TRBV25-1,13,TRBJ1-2,CASSERANYGYTF
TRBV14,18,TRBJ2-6,CASSQVGDRSSGANVLTF
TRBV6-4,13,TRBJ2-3,CASSDSSADTQYF
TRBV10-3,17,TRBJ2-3,CAITGSRTGANTDTQYF
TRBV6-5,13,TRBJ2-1,CASSSGRGRSEFF
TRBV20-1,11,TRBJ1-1,CSASSPPTAFF
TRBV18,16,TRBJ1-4,CASSPSGGGYGEKLFF
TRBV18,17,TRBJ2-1,CASSTGLGLSSYNEQFF
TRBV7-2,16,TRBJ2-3,CASSLGASGLTDTQYF
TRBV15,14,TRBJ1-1,CATSRGHRDTEAFF
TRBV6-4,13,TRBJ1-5,CASSAGLNQPQHF
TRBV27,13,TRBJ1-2,CATGQASNYGYTF
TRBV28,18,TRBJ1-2,CASSGPLGQGAPGYGYTF
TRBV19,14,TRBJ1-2,CASSILNQAYGYTF
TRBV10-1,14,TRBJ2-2,CASSQGFPTGELFF
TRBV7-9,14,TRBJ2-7,CASSLGGLAYEQYF
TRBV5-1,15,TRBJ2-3,CASSYGQDSTDTQYF
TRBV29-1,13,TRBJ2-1,CSVEGGDRNEQFF
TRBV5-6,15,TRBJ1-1,CASSSEWTVNTEAFF
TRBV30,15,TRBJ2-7,CAWNDGTSGIYEQYF
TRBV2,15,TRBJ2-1,CASSAFLTSGNEQFF
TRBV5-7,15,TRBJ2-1,CASSFRTGRTNEQFF
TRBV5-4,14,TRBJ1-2,CASTGTGLGYGYTF
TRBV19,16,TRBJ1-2,CASSIKGPPGVYGYTF
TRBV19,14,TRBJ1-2,CASTKTGAKDGYTF
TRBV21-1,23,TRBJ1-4,CASSKPVTARGMTFPVTNEKLFF
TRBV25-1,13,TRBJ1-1,CASSERGTGEAFF
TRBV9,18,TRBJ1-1,CASSRNVPGQGAGTEAFF
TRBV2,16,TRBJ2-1,CASSDWGPRSYNEQFF
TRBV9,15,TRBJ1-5,CASSPRAGNNQPQHF
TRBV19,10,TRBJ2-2,CASSAGELFF
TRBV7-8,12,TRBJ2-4,CASGRVHDIQYF
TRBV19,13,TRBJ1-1,CASQGREWNSAFF
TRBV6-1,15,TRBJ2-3,CASRASGQGGDTQYF
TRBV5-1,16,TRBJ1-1,CASSSGQGNDRTEAFF
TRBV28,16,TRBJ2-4,CASGEQGVVAKNIQYF
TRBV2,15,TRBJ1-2,CASSEALQGRYGYTF
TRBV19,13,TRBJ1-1,CASATGKNTEAFF
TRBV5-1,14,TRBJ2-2,CASSISSGTGELFF
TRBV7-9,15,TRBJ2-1,CASSLQGSSYNEQFF
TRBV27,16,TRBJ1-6,CASSSTGSSYNSPLHF
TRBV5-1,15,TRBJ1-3,CASSPTGGSGNTIYF
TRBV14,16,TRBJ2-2,CASSQEVGGFTGELFF
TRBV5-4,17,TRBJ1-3,CASSSGSLRSSGNTIYF
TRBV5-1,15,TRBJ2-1,CASSSNTGRDNEQFF
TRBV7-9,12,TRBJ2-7,CASSGGGPAQYF
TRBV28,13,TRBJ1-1,CASSLGGQAEAFF
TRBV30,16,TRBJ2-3,CAWSLNLAGVSDTQYF
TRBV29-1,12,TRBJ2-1,CSVQDSTEGQFF